This entry describes one T cell receptor beta chain. V was pared by 5 bases and J by 0 bases, with 7 bases of the junction left unmatched. This CDR3 contains 16 residues. Germline V gives CDR1 SEHNR, CDR2 FQNEAQ (reference sequence). The data originate from a study of T cell responses to AZD1222 COVID-19 vaccine. Libraries were prepared by immunoSEQ multiplex PCR; TCRdb keeps only in-frame clonotypes and omits some of them. The data show over 100,000 clones, about 90% seen once. The chain couples TRBV7-9 to TRBJ1-3; 7 bases line up with TRBD1. This TCR was sampled from an adult in good health. Sequenced material: peripheral blood, taken on day 0 of AZD1222 vaccination. CDR3 sequence: CASSLGQPRSGNTIYF. CDR3 in DNA: TGTGCCAGCAGCCTGGGACAGCCGCGCTCTGGAAACACCATATATTTT.